The 23 T cell receptor beta chains reported below all come from one sample, sequenced in a study of CD8+ T cells in alopecia areata. The treatment denotes: oral pan-JAK inhibitor, 5-10 mg twice daily. It was cDNA, reverse transcribed from extracted RNA, that served as the sequencing template. Profiled with immunoSEQ multiplex PCR; TCRdb holds only in-frame clones, not every one. This sample has approximately 170,000 clones, with 60% to 70% found just once. The sample here was CD4+ T cells sorted from blood, taken at week 4, from a patient treated with tofacitinib. Source of these receptors: a human donor with alopecia areata.

The chain has TRBV25-1 and TRBJ1-4; D might be TRBD1 (6 bases). CDR3 length: 14 residues. Trimming shortened V by 4 bases and J by 4 bases, and 10 bases separated the two germline ends. The germline CDR1 and CDR2 sequences are MGHDK and SYGVNS. The CDR3 loop is CASSARTVNEKLFF. CDR3 nucleotides: TGTGCCAGCAGTGCCAGGACAGTTAATGAAAAACTGTTTTTT. The full variable domain, in which reference TRBV25-1 and TRBJ1-4 provide the parts outside the CDR3, is EADIYQTPRYLVIGTGKKITLECSQTMGHDKMYWYQQDPGMELHLIHYSYGVNSTEKGDLSSESTVSRIRTEHFPLTLESARPSHTSQYLCASSARTVNEKLFFGSGTQLSVL.

The chain has TRBV11-2 and TRBJ1-1, with a tentative D call TRBD1 (6 bases). This CDR3 spans 13 amino acids. Germline assignment: CDR1 SGHAT and CDR2 FQNNGV. Trimming removed 4 bases at V and 8 bases at J, with 14 bases between. The CDR3 nucleotides are TGTGCCAGCAGCTCCACAGGGTACGGGGAAGCTTTCTTT. Protein sequence: CASSSTGYGEAFF. Full variable domain (missing parts from reference TRBV11-2 and TRBJ1-1): EAGVAQSPRYKIIEKRQSVAFWCNPISGHATLYWYQQILGQGPKLLIQFQNNGVVDDSQLPKDRFSAERLKGVDSTLKIQPAKLEDSAVYLCASSSTGYGEAFFGQGTRLTVV.

This clone was detected only a few times. The CDR3 region is CSVEAWTTYNEQFF. CDR3 bases: TGCAGCGTTGAGGCGTGGACGACCTACAATGAGCAGTTCTTC. V is TRBV29-1 and J is TRBJ2-1; unclear D gene. The germline gives CDR1 SQVTM, CDR2 ANQGSEA. V dropped 3 bases and J dropped 2 bases, with 11 bases sitting between them. CDR3 length: 14 amino acids.

As concerns this clone: In the same sample, other DNA sequences code for this CDR3. This chain connects TRBV9 to TRBJ2-5; weak D call: TRBD2 (5 bases). Germline CDR1 is SGDLS and CDR2 is YYNGEE. CDR3 length: 12 residues. The germline V and J ends were trimmed by 4 bases and 5 bases, with 9 bases remaining between them. CDR3 in DNA: TGTGCCAGCAGCCGTCGCGGGGAGACCCAGTACTTC. Translating gives CASSRRGETQYF.

This clone has just a few counts. V usage is TRBV18 and J usage is TRBJ1-1; the D gene is possibly TRBD1 (5 bases). Germline loops: CDR1 KGHSH, CDR2 LQKENI. V lost 3 bases and J lost 4, with 12 bases in between. The CDR3 runs 14 residues. The CDR3 nucleotides read TGTGCCAGCTCACCGGGGGGAAGCAGCACTGAAGCTTTCTTT. Its translation is CASSPGGSSTEAFF.

The J gene is TRBJ2-7, the V gene TRBV5-1; weak D call: TRBD1 (6 bases). Looked up from germline, CDR1 is SGHRS and CDR2 is YFSETQ. V lost 4 bases and J 0 bases, leaving 17 bases between the germline ends. The CDR3 contains 16 residues. The chain's CDR3 is CASSQRGQIPSYEQYF. DNA for the CDR3: TGCGCCAGCAGCCAAAGGGGACAAATTCCCTCCTACGAGCAGTACTTC. Based on the CDR3 plus reference TRBV5-1 and TRBJ2-7, the full variable domain is KAGVTQTPRYLIKTRGQQVTLSCSPISGHRSVSWYQQTPGQGLQFLFEYFSETQRNKGNFPGRFSGRQFSNSRSEMNVSTLELGDSALYLCASSQRGQIPSYEQYFGPGTRLTVT.

This CDR3 is CASSQDWGPATQYF. CDR3 DNA: TGTGCCAGCAGCCAAGATTGGGGGCCAGCGACCCAGTACTTC. The chain recombines TRBV14 with TRBJ2-5; maybe TRBD1 (6 bases). The V end lost 0 bases, the J end lost 7 bases, and 12 bases lay between the germline ends. In germline, CDR1 is SGHDN, CDR2 FVKESK. The CDR3 loop spans 14 amino acids.

The gene calls are TRBV4-1 and TRBJ2-1; the match to TRBD1 covers 7 bases. J lost 0 bases, V lost 5 bases, and 7 bases had no gene match. The CDR3 has 16 amino acids. Germline V lookup: CDR1 MGHRA, CDR2 YSYEKL. CDR3 in amino acids: CASSKTGALSYNEQFF. The CDR3 DNA reads as TGCGCCAGCAGCAAAACAGGGGCCCTCTCCTACAATGAGCAGTTCTTC.

The rearrangement links TRBV15 to TRBJ2-1, with a tentative D call TRBD1 (5 bases). Germline assignment: CDR1 LNHNV and CDR2 YYDKDF (reference sequence). Trimming stripped 0 bases from V and 8 bases from J, with 11 bases between. CDR3 length: 14 amino acids. CDR3 sequence: CATSREKGFDEQFF. The CDR3 DNA follows: TGTGCCACCAGCAGAGAGAAGGGGTTCGATGAGCAGTTCTTC.

The rearrangement uses TRBV27 and TRBJ2-7; D is uncertain. Germline V gene lookup returns CDR1 MNHEY and CDR2 SMNVEV (reference sequence). V was trimmed by 6 bases and J by 0 bases, leaving 12 bases between them. The length of the CDR3 is 14 residues. As DNA, the CDR3 is TGTGCCAGCAGCCTAGAGCCGGGCTCCTACGAGCAGTACTTC. Its translation is CASSLEPGSYEQYF.

The genes are TRBV19 and TRBJ2-1; D remains ambiguous. Germline V gene lookup returns CDR1 LNHDA and CDR2 SQIVND (reference sequence). The CDR3 loop spans 11 amino acids. The V and J ends lost 3 bases and 9 bases respectively, with 6 bases between them. The DNA of the CDR3 is TGTGCCAGTAGTATCCGGGTTGAGCAGTTCTTC. Its protein product is CASSIRVEQFF.

The chain carries TRBV11-2 and TRBJ2-1; 8 nucleotides agree with TRBD2. V trimming: 3 bases; J trimming: 8 bases; junction bases outside the gene matches: 9. Germline V gene sequence: CDR1 SGHAT, CDR2 FQNNGV. The CDR3 has 15 residues. The CDR3 region is CASSFFGLASDEQFF. In DNA, the CDR3 is TGTGCCAGCAGCTTTTTCGGACTAGCTTCAGATGAGCAGTTCTTC.

There are a few counts of this clone. The chain carries TRBV5-1 and TRBJ2-7; TRBD1 matches at 9 bases. The CDR3 is 15 amino acids. Germline V gene lookup returns CDR1 SGHRS and CDR2 YFSETQ. The V gene end was trimmed by 1 base and the J gene end by 1 base; junction bases not matched to a gene: 3. CDR3 in amino acids: CASSLTGTGSYEQYF. Written as DNA, the CDR3 is TGCGCCAGCAGCTTGACCGGGACAGGGTCCTACGAGCAGTACTTC.

The sample holds a few counts of this clone. The gene calls are TRBV11-2 and TRBJ2-1; 9 bases match TRBD1. V lost 5 bases and J lost 7; bases outside the gene matches: 9. The V gene's germline CDR1 is SGHAT and CDR2 FQNNGV. CDR3 length equals 15 residues. The CDR3 nucleotides are TGTGCCAGCAGCCGCCCGGACAGGGGTCAAAATGAGCAGTTCTTC. It is translated as CASSRPDRGQNEQFF.

The rearrangement uses TRBV30 and TRBJ1-1; D is perhaps TRBD1 (6 bases). The CDR3 is 11 residues long. The V gene's germline CDR1 is GTSNPN and CDR2 SVGIG (reference sequence). The CDR3 loop is CAQGQGTEAFF. In DNA, the CDR3 is TGTGCTCAGGGGCAGGGCACTGAAGCTTTCTTT.

This clone was seen a handful of times. This chain links TRBV29-1 with TRBJ1-2, with TRBD1 matching 8 bases. V lost 0 bases, J lost 2 bases, and 11 bases stayed unmatched. The CDR3 covers 17 residues. Germline CDR1 and CDR2: SQVTM and ANQGSEA. The CDR3 coding sequence is TGCAGCGTTGAAGATTGGGGGGACAGGACGCTAAACTATGGCTACACCTTC. Protein: CSVEDWGDRTLNYGYTF.

The chain is built from TRBV30 and TRBJ2-3; D is unclear. Trimming took off 3 bases at V and 2 bases at J, with 12 bases between the two ends. Germline V CDR1 and CDR2: GTSNPN, SVGIG (reference sequence). The length of the CDR3 is 14 residues. In DNA, the CDR3 is TGTGCCTGGAGCGTAGCTGAATCCACAGATACGCAGTATTTT. Translating it yields CAWSVAESTDTQYF.

J is TRBJ2-1 and V is TRBV27, with D unclear. The germline gives CDR1 MNHEY, CDR2 SMNVEV (reference sequence). This CDR3 spans 14 amino acids. The ends were cut back, 6 bases at V and 2 bases at J, with 11 bases in the middle. The CDR3 spells CASRTPGTYNEQFF. In DNA form, the CDR3 reads TGTGCCAGCAGGACGCCCGGAACCTACAATGAGCAGTTCTTC.

This clone has more than one count but fewer than ten. The V gene is TRBV4-2, the J gene TRBJ1-2; TRBD1 matches at 10 bases. The CDR3 covers 13 residues. CDR1 LGHNA and CDR2 YNFKEQ come from the germline V gene. V lost 2 bases and J lost 8; bases outside the gene matches: 2. CDR3 protein: CASSQRTGGGYTF. The CDR3 DNA reads TGTGCCAGCAGCCAACGGACAGGGGGAGGCTACACCTTC.

The chain joins TRBV29-1 to TRBJ1-5; 10 bases line up with TRBD1. This CDR3 is 14 amino acids long. CDR1 and CDR2 from the germline V gene are SQVTM and ANQGSEA. Trimming took 6 bases from V and 4 from J; bases not matched to a gene: 6. The DNA of the CDR3 is TGCAGCGTCTCTGGACAGGGGGTTAATCAGCCCCAGCATTTT. This sequence encodes CSVSGQGVNQPQHF.

This chain joins TRBV30 and TRBJ1-2; TRBD1 might be the D (5 bases). From germline, CDR1 is GTSNPN and CDR2 SVGIG (reference sequence). The germline V and J ends were trimmed by 2 bases and 5 bases, with 9 bases remaining between them. CDR3 length: 12 residues. The CDR3 reads CAWSIPGYGYTF. Written as DNA, the CDR3 is TGTGCCTGGAGTATCCCAGGGTATGGCTACACCTTC.

The V and J genes are TRBV20-1 and TRBJ2-5, with D possibly TRBD2 on 5 matching bases. This CDR3 contains 11 residues. Per the germline V gene, CDR1 is DFQATT and CDR2 is SNEGSKA (reference sequence). Trimming cost V 7 bases and J 1 base, with 7 bases left between them. CDR3 in amino acids: CSGTRQETQYF. In DNA form, the CDR3 reads TGCAGTGGGACTCGCCAAGAGACCCAGTACTTC.

The chain carries TRBV28 and TRBJ1-5; D uncertain. The CDR3 has 12 amino acids. The germline V gene encodes CDR1 MDHEN and CDR2 SYDVKM. The V end was cut by 5 bases, the J end by 7 bases, with 9 bases between. CDR3 DNA sequence: TGTGCCAGCAGTCCCCCCGGGCAGCCCCAGCATTTT. This gives the protein CASSPPGQPQHF.